This T cell receptor (beta chain) came from a study of T cell changes during pregnancy in multiple sclerosis. TCRdb's table, derived via immunoSEQ multiplex PCR, lists solely in-frame clones and lacks some. The sample lists about 40,000 clones; approximately 89% were seen once. The ends lost 4 bases at V and 5 bases at J; junction bases unmatched: 2. The germline V gene encodes CDR1 SGDLS and CDR2 YYNGEE. The CDR3 loop spans 14 amino acids. The starting material was peripheral blood, obtained in the first trimester of pregnancy. This chain joins TRBV9 and TRBJ1-4; 10 bases are a match to TRBD1. This receptor was taken from a female donor in good health, enrolled as a control in a pregnancy study. CDR3 loop: CASSWTGGNEKLFF. Here the CDR3 DNA reads TGTGCCAGCAGCTGGACAGGGGGAAATGAAAAACTGTTTTTT.